The following is a TCR beta chain sequence with its context. The target of this receptor is not known. No base quality values were provided; no much bigger clone lies one nucleotide off. The CDR3 regions of human TCRbeta chains were subjected to immunosequencing. Per the original workflow: Repertoire TCRs were checked for matches against a reference library of SARS-CoV-2-specific TCRs that had been generated using the MIRA antigen-specificity platform. Breadth was defined as the fraction of unique TCRs that were SARS-CoV-2-associated, and depth was defined as the fraction of total T cells that were SARS-CoV-2-associated. Each spike-specific TCR was assigned to its reactive spike region and to a CD4 or CD8 class using the MIRA data. Log10-transformed breadth and depth values were compared by one-way ANOVA with Sidak's multiple comparisons tests. TCRdb's version of the immuneACCESS table is confined to in-frame rearrangements and falls short of the full clone set. An unresolved V gene accounts for under half of the shortfall where checked; the remainder is of unknown origin. V, J and clone size were drawn from that table, and D and trimming were deduced from the DNA. In this sample the table shows around 110,000 clones, over 75% of which occur a single time. Around 3.9% of the sample comes from the top ten.

From the germline V gene (reference sequence), CDR1 is LNHDA and CDR2 is SQIVND. V is cut by 7 bases and J by 0 bases, and the space between the germline ends is 13 bases. The cysteine opens and the phenylalanine closes a CDR3 of 15 amino acids. Solely the CDR3 DNA is kept, with 45 bases framed from the first base. The entry originates in a study of T cell responses to AZD1222 COVID-19 vaccine (dated by TCRdb to about 2021). About the study as a whole: A total of approximately 240 trial participants underwent TCR sequencing, of whom nearly 210 received two doses of AZD1222 and some 25 received two doses of the MenACWY control vaccine. Enrollment into the trials was organized by age into subgroups of 18-55, 56-69 and 70-plus years, and those subgroups contained roughly 140, 27 and 60 TCR-sequenced participants, respectively. On the study overall, not on this receptor specifically: In the small 56-69-year group, the increase in depth fell short of significance, most likely because of low power. Because no samples from the day 14 peak response were available, repertoires could be characterized only after the peak T cell response. CD4 TCRs associated with the vaccine covered the entire spike protein, and the dominant responses were in regions 160-218 and 743-854. Spike-specific TCR breadth and depth rose significantly after two AZD1222 doses compared with day 0 and with MenACWY recipients. Participants were mostly white British and included more females than males, and it was suggested by the authors that clonal diversity may have been underestimated. Reportedly, almost half of the unique spike-specific TCRs recognized epitopes lying outside the regions that are mutated in the B.1.351 and B.1.1.7 variants. Conclusions about previously exposed vaccinees are limited because only six or seven AZD1222 recipients were SARS-CoV-2 seropositive at baseline.

The sample's time point label is to be understood as: baseline before first vaccination. According to the study, the label for this sample's treatment or condition signals: meningococcal conjugate vaccine given as trial control. The vaccinee samples were drawn from two UK trials, COV001 and COV002, one of which was a single-blind randomized controlled phase 2/3 trial testing AZD1222 (ChAdOx1 nCoV-19) in healthy adults. For TCRbeta chain sequencing, PBMC samples from trial participants were taken at day 0 and at day 28 after the second dose. The material was peripheral blood, obtained on day 0 of MenACWY control vaccination. The clonotype comes from an adult in good health. The V gene is TRBV19 and the J gene is TRBJ1-3; TRBD1 is a possible D gene, resting on 5 matching bases. The CDR3 corresponds to CASMAGRNSGNTIYF. The DNA sequence is given as TGTGCCAGTATGGCAGGGAGGAACTCTGGAAACACCATATATTTT.